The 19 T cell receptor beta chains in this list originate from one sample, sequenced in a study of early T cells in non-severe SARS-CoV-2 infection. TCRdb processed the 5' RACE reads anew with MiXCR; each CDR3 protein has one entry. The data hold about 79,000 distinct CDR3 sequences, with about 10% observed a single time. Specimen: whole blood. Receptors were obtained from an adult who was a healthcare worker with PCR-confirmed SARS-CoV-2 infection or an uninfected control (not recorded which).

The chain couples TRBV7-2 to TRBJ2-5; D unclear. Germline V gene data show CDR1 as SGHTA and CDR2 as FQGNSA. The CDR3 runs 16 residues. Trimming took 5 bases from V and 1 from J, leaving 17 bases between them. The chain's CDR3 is CASSQTPPPSQETQYF. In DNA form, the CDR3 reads TGTGCCAGCAGCCAAACCCCACCCCCCAGCCAAGAGACCCAGTACTTC.

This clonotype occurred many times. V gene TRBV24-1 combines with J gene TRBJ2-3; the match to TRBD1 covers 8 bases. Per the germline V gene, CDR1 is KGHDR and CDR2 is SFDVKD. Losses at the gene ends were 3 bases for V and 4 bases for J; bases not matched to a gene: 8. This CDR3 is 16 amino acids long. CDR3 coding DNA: TGTGCCACCAGTGATCCCGGGACAGGTGGCGCAGATACGCAGTATTTT. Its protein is CATSDPGTGGADTQYF.

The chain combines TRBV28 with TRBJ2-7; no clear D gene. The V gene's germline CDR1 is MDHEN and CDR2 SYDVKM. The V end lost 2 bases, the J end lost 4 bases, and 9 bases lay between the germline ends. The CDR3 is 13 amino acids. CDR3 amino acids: CASSLGQLYEQYF. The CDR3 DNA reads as TGTGCCAGCAGTTTAGGCCAGCTATACGAGCAGTACTTC.

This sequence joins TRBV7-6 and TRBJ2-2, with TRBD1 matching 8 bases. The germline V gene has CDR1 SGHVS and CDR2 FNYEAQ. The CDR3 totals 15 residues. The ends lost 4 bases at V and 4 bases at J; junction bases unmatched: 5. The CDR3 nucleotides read TGTGCCAGCAGCTCTGACAGGGGCCGCACCGGGGAGCTGTTTTTT. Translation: CASSSDRGRTGELFF. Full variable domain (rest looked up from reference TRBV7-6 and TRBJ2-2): GAGVSQSPRYKVTKRGQDVALRCDPISGHVSLYWYRQALGQGPEFLTYFNYEAQQDKSGLPNDRFSAERPEGSISTLTIQRTEQRDSAMYRCASSSDRGRTGELFFGEGSRLTVL.

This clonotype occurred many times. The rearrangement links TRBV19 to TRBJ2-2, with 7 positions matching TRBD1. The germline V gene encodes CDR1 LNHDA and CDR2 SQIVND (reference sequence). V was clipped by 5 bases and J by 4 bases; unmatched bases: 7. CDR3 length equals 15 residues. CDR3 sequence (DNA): TGTGCCAGTAGTCCCCGGGACAGTCCCACCGGGGAGCTGTTTTTT. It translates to CASSPRDSPTGELFF.

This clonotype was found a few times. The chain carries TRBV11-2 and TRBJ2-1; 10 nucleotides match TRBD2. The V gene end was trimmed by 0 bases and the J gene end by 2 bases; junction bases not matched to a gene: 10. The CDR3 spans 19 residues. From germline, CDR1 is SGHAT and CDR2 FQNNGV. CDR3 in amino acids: CASSLDSGSGGPAYNEQFF. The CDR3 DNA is TGTGCCAGCAGCTTAGATTCGGGTAGCGGGGGGCCGGCCTACAATGAGCAGTTCTTC.

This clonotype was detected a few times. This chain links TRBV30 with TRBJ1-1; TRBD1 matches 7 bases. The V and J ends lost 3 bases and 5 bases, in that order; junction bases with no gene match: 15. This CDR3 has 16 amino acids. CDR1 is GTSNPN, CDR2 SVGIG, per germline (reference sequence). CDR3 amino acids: CAWSEGGPLGGTEAFF. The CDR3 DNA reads TGTGCCTGGAGCGAAGGGGGCCCCCTTGGGGGGACTGAAGCTTTCTTT.

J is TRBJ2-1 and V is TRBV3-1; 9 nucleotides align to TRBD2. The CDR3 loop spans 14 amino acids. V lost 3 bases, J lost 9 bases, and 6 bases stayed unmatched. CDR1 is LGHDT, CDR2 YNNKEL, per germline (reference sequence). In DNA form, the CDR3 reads TGTGCCAGCAGCCAGGCGGGGGGGCCGGGTGAGCAGTTCTTC. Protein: CASSQAGGPGEQFF.

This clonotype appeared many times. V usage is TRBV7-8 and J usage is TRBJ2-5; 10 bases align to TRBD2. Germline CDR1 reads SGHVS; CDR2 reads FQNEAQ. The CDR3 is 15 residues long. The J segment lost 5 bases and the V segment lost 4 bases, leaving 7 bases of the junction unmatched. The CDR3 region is CASSSQRGGRETQYF. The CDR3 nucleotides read TGTGCCAGCAGCTCCCAGCGGGGGGGCCGGGAGACCCAGTACTTC.

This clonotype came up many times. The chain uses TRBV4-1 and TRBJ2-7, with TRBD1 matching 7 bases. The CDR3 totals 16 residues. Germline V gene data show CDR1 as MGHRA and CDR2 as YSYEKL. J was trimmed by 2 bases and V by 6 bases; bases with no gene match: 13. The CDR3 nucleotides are TGCGCCAGCAGGGTTGGGGTGACAGGGAAACCCTACGAGCAGTACTTC. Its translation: CASRVGVTGKPYEQYF.

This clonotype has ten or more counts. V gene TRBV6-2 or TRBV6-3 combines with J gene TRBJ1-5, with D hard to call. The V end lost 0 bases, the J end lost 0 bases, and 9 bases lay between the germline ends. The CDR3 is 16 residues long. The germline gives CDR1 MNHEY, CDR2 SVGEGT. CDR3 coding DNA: TGTGCCAGCAGTTACTCGAAGGTCGTTAGCAATCAGCCCCAGCATTTT. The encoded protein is CASSYSKVVSNQPQHF.

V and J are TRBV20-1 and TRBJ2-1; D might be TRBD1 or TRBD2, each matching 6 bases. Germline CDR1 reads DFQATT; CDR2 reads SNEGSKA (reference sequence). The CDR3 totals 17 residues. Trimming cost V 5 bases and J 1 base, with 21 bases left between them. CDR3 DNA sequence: TGCAGTGCTCCCCCGGCCGGGGGCCCCCTTTCCTACAATGAGCAGTTCTTC. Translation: CSAPPAGGPLSYNEQFF.

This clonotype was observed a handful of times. CDR3 loop: CASSQSGTGEETQYF. The CDR3 DNA sequence: TGTGCCAGCAGTCAATCCGGGACAGGGGAGGAGACCCAGTACTTC. The rearrangement joins TRBV7-2 to TRBJ2-5; 10 positions agree with TRBD1. CDR3 length equals 15 residues. V lost 6 bases and J lost 5; bases outside the gene matches: 9. Germline V lookup: CDR1 SGHTA, CDR2 FQGNSA.

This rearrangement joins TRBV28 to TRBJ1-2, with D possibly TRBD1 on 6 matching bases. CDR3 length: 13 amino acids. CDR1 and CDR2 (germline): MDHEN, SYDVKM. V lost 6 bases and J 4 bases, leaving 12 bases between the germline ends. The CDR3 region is CASSPPDSYGYTF. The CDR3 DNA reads TGTGCCAGCAGCCCGCCGGACAGCTATGGCTACACCTTC.

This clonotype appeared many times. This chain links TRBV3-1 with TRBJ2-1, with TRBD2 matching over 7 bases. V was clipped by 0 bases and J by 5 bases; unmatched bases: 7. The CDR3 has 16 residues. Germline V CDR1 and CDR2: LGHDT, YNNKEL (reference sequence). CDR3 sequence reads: CASSQDSGSGDNEQFF. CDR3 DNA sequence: TGTGCCAGCAGCCAAGATAGCGGAAGCGGGGACAATGAGCAGTTCTTC.

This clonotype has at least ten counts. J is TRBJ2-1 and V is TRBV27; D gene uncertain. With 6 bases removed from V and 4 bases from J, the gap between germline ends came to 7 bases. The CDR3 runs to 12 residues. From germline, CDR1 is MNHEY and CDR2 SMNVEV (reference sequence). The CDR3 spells CASSRPYNEQFF. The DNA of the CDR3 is TGTGCCAGCAGCCGTCCTTACAATGAGCAGTTCTTC.

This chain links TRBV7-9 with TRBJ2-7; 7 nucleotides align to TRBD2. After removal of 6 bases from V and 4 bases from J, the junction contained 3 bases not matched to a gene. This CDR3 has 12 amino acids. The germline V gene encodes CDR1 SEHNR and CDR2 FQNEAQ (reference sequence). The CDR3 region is CASRGGGYEQYF. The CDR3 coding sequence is TGTGCCAGCAGAGGCGGGGGATACGAGCAGTACTTC.

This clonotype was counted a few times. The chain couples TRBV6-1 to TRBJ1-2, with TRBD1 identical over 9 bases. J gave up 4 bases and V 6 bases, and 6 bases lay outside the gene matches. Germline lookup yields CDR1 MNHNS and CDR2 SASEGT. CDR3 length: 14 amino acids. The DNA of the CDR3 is TGTGCCAGCAGCCTGACAGGGGGACTCTATGGCTACACCTTC. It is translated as CASSLTGGLYGYTF.

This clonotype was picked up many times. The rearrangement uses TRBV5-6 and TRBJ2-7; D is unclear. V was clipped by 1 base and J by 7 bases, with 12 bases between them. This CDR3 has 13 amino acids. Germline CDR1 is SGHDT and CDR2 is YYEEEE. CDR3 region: CASSLWPHGEQYF. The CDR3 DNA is TGTGCCAGCAGCTTGTGGCCGCATGGAGAGCAGTACTTC.